The T cell receptor beta chain described here comes from a study of cytomegalovirus exposure and HLA in healthy donors. Study-level points and caveats: For most subjects, TCR beta sequences were reported to predict HLA-A and HLA-B alleles with accuracy.

The primer mix had 60 Vbeta and 13 Jbeta primers. Sequencing used immunoSEQ multiplex PCR; TCRdb keeps in-frame clones, though not all of them. Here the sample spans about 140,000 clones, roughly four fifths being singletons. For this clone: Its antigen is unknown.

The TCR sequence derives from a man under 40 in good health and CMV-seropositive. The material sequenced was PBMCs.

For the CDR3, the DNA is TGCGCCAGCAGCCCCGGAGGGTTGGGGGGGACTGAAGCTTTCTTT. Its translation: CASSPGGLGGTEAFF. This chain links TRBV5-1 with TRBJ1-1; a weak D match, TRBD1 (5 bases). CDR1 is SGHRS, CDR2 YFSETQ, per germline. The CDR3 totals 15 residues. Trimming took off 4 bases at V and 5 bases at J, with 18 bases between the two ends.